The clone carrying this T cell receptor beta chain occurred a few times. The antigen is undetermined. Clinical symptoms, serum thyroxine, TRAb, thyroid ultrasound and orbital computed tomography informed diagnoses. It was RNA transcripts that yielded the amplified TCR beta CDR3 regions. A set of HTBI primers served as the primers for a first-round RT-PCR of the TCR CDR3. From the multiplex PCR reads, TCRdb called clonotypes with MiXCR, one entry per CDR3 protein. Counted here are 500,000 to 750,000 distinct CDR3 sequences, around 14% occurring once; the ten biggest clones make up approximately 6.4%. This specimen belongs to a study of T cells in Graves' hyperthyroidism and ophthalmopathy. Whole-study context: The initial diagnosis was the point when peripheral blood was collected, ahead of any treatment.

The germline gives CDR1 DFQATT, CDR2 SNEGSKA (reference sequence). CDR3 length equals 15 residues. Deletions cut 3 bases from V and 2 bases from J, with 15 bases between. Study results and limitations: A 13 V-J model separated ophthalmopathy from stable hyperthyroidism.

The receptor comes from a woman aged 18-29 years with Graves' ophthalmopathy. This chain links TRBV20-1 with TRBJ2-3, with D possibly being TRBD2 (6 bases). The sequenced sample consisted of blood. Here the CDR3 DNA reads TGCAGTGCTAGCGCGGGGCTGACCTACACAGATACGCAGTATTTT. It translates to CSASAGLTYTDTQYF.